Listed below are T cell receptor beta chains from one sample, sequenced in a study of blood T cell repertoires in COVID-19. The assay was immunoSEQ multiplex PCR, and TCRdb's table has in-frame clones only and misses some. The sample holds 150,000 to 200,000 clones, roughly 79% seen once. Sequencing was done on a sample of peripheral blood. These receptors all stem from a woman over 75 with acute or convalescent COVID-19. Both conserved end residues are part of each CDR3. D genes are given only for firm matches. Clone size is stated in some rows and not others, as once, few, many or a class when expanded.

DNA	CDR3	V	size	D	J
TGTGCCAGCAGTGACAGGACTAGCGGGGGCGAGCAGTACTTC	CASSDRTSGGEQYF	TRBV2	NA	TRBD2	TRBJ2-7
TGTGCCAGTAGTAAGTCGACAGGCTGGGTCTACGAGCAGTACTTC	CASSKSTGWVYEQYF	TRBV19	NA	NA	TRBJ2-7
TGCGCCAGCAGCCCGGGGCGGGGAGTCTATGGCTACACCTTC	CASSPGRGVYGYTF	TRBV5-1	NA	NA	TRBJ1-2
TGTGCCAGTATTCCTGGACAGGGGGACCCCAAAAACATTCAGTACTTC	CASIPGQGDPKNIQYF	TRBV19	NA	TRBD1	TRBJ2-4
TGTGCCAGCAGCTTGGCAGGGTGGGGAGAGACCCAGTACTTC	CASSLAGWGETQYF	TRBV5-4	NA	NA	TRBJ2-5
TGCGCCAGCAGCTCCAACCCCTATGTCTCCGAGCAGTACTTC	CASSSNPYVSEQYF	TRBV5-1	NA	NA	TRBJ2-7
TGTGCCAGCTCACAGACTAGTGGTTCTTACAATGAGCAGTTCTTC	CASSQTSGSYNEQFF	TRBV18	NA	NA	TRBJ2-1
TGTGCCAGCAGCTTGGAACAGAGTCAGCCCCAGCATTTT	CASSLEQSQPQHF	TRBV5-6	few	NA	TRBJ1-5
TGCGCCAGCAGCCAAGGCAACAGACCAGCCTACGAGCAGTACTTC	CASSQGNRPAYEQYF	TRBV4-1	NA	NA	TRBJ2-7
TGTGCCAGCAGCATCGGGGTTCAGCCCCAGCATTTT	CASSIGVQPQHF	TRBV7-2	once	NA	TRBJ1-5
TGTGCCAGTAGCCGCGAGAGGGCTGAAGAGACCCAGTACTTC	CASSRERAEETQYF	TRBV19	NA	NA	TRBJ2-5
TGTGCCATCAGCCCGACAGGATATAGCACAGATACGCAGTATTTT	CAISPTGYSTDTQYF	TRBV10-3	NA	NA	TRBJ2-3
TGTGCCAGCAGTATCCTAGCGGATGCCTACGAGCAGTACTTC	CASSILADAYEQYF	TRBV6-5	NA	TRBD2	TRBJ2-7
TGTGCCAGCAGTTTTATATCGGACAATGAGCAGTTCTTC	CASSFISDNEQFF	TRBV6-2/TRBV6-3	NA	NA	TRBJ2-1